Each of the 8 T cell receptor beta chains below was sequenced from the same sample in a study of T cell changes during pregnancy in multiple sclerosis. The method was immunoSEQ multiplex PCR; TCRdb's version includes in-frame clones alone and lacks a portion of them. This sample has roughly 89,000 clones, with approximately 94% found just once. The input for sequencing was peripheral blood, taken in the third trimester of pregnancy. Source of these receptors: a female donor with multiple sclerosis, enrolled in a pregnancy study.

The chain joins TRBV7-9 to TRBJ2-2; 13 bases fit TRBD2. This CDR3 is built from 15 residues. Germline V gene lookup returns CDR1 SEHNR and CDR2 FQNEAQ (reference sequence). The ends lost 3 bases at V and 6 bases at J; junction bases unmatched: 1. CDR3 protein: CASSFTSGRAGELFF. DNA of the CDR3: TGTGCCAGCAGCTTTACTAGCGGGAGGGCCGGGGAGCTGTTTTTT.

The V gene is TRBV27, the J gene TRBJ2-3; unclear D gene. The CDR3 spans 13 residues. Trimming removed 6 bases from V and 0 bases from J, with 7 bases in between. CDR1 and CDR2 from the germline V gene are MNHEY and SMNVEV (reference sequence). The CDR3 is CASSATSTDTQYF. The CDR3 DNA is TGTGCCAGCAGCGCAACTAGCACAGATACGCAGTATTTT.

V gene TRBV4-2 combines with J gene TRBJ2-1; D remains ambiguous. The V gene's germline CDR1 is LGHNA and CDR2 YNFKEQ. The CDR3 contains 12 residues. Trimming removed 3 bases at V and 8 bases at J, with 8 bases between. This chain's CDR3 is CASSHSVYEQFF. CDR3 bases: TGTGCCAGCAGCCACTCAGTGTATGAGCAGTTCTTC.

The chain carries TRBV28 and TRBJ1-5; 11 bases fit TRBD1. V was clipped by 5 bases and J by 3 bases; unmatched bases: 6. The CDR3 sequence is 16 residues long. Germline loops: CDR1 MDHEN, CDR2 SYDVKM. The CDR3 loop is CASSPGQGAINQPQHF. CDR3 nucleotide sequence: TGTGCCAGCAGTCCAGGACAGGGGGCTATCAATCAGCCCCAGCATTTT.

The chain combines TRBV4-2 with TRBJ2-1; possible D gene TRBD2, 6 bases. Germline V CDR1 and CDR2: LGHNA, YNFKEQ. The V and J ends lost 4 bases and 7 bases respectively, with 20 bases between them. This CDR3 region has 16 residues. CDR3 sequence (DNA): TGTGCCAGCAGCCTCTTTCTAGCGCGAGGTGGGAATGAGCAGTTCTTC. The encoded protein is CASSLFLARGGNEQFF.

This chain joins TRBV5-6 and TRBJ2-3, with 9 bases fitting TRBD2. Germline values: CDR1 SGHDT, CDR2 YYEEEE. Trimming removed 0 bases from V and 0 bases from J; junction bases left unmatched: 8. This CDR3 has 18 amino acids. CDR3 sequence reads: CASSLVASGTLSTDTQYF. CDR3 sequence (DNA): TGTGCCAGCAGCTTGGTGGCTAGCGGGACATTAAGCACAGATACGCAGTATTTT.

This CDR3 reads CATSRDDGGSHQPQHF. The CDR3 bases are TGTGCCACCAGCAGAGATGACGGGGGGAGCCATCAGCCCCAGCATTTT. The chain uses TRBV15 and TRBJ1-5, with TRBD1 as a possible D gene (5 bases). The germline V gene has CDR1 LNHNV and CDR2 YYDKDF (reference sequence). This CDR3 comprises 16 residues. V was clipped by 0 bases and J by 5 bases, with 14 bases between them.

V gene TRBV7-2 combines with J gene TRBJ2-1; 9 bases line up with TRBD2. Germline-derived CDR1 and CDR2 are SGHTA and FQGNSA. After removal of 0 bases from V and 9 bases from J, the junction contained 3 bases not matched to a gene. The CDR3 runs to 14 residues. The CDR3 protein is CASSLAPSGTEQFF. CDR3 DNA: TGTGCCAGCAGCTTAGCTCCTAGCGGGACTGAGCAGTTCTTC.